The present TCR beta chain was sequenced within a study of T cell repertoires in cytomegalovirus infection. Turning to the study itself: HLA-C-restricted CMV epitopes, recently identified, and well-studied HLA-B-restricted ones were used by the study. Indications came from public TCR beta signatures; they pointed to CMV infection and to a matching HLA type. Study findings and constraints: Pooled public TCR beta family frequency picked out CMV carriers with the relevant HLA. CMV-specific TCR beta clonotypes restricted by HLA-C were the ones dominating the ex vivo response.

V shed 6 bases and J 4 bases; nucleotides not matched to a gene: 8. This CDR3 is 15 amino acids long. Comments on this clonotype: Its matching antigen is unknown.

TCRdb reprocessed the reads with MiXCR, giving one entry per CDR3 protein. Among about 920,000 distinct CDR3 sequences listed, around 32% were seen once. This sequence originates from a human donor in good health (CMV status not recorded). Some clones in this sample may be carry-over from other donors' samples. Sample: cultured CD8+ T cells from PBMCs, taken from culture after CMV antigen stimulation. The chain links TRBV12-3 or TRBV12-4 to TRBJ2-3; 9 bases line up with TRBD2. The CDR3 nucleotides are TGTGCCAGCAGCTCCGGCGGGGGGGTGTCAGATACGCAGTATTTT. Residues: CASSSGGGVSDTQYF.